Shown below are 2 T cell receptor beta chains from a single sample sequenced in a study of shared clonotypes between healthy human individuals. TCRdb's table, derived via immunoSEQ multiplex PCR, lists solely in-frame clones and lacks some. Here the sample spans 2 million to 2.5 million clones, roughly 95% being singletons. Terminally differentiated effector memory CD45RA+ cells were excluded by CCR7 positive selection of CD45RO-negative cells. Sample: naive CD8+ T cells sorted from blood. These receptors were obtained from a man between 18 and 35 years old in good health.

J is TRBJ2-6 and V is TRBV19, with D possibly being TRBD1 (6 bases). Germline assignment: CDR1 LNHDA and CDR2 SQIVND (reference sequence). V was trimmed by 5 bases and J by 2 bases, leaving 10 bases between them. The CDR3 extends over 15 amino acids. The chain's CDR3 is CASSYRVPGANVLTF. CDR3 sequence (DNA): TGTGCCAGTAGTTACAGGGTACCTGGGGCCAACGTCCTGACTTTC.

The J gene is TRBJ2-5, the V gene TRBV11-3; D ambiguous. CDR1 is SGHNT and CDR2 is YENEEA in the germline V gene. CDR3 length: 17 residues. Trimming shortened V by 3 bases and J by 3 bases, and 20 bases separated the two germline ends. The CDR3 sequence: CASSFFSSGSTKETQYF. The CDR3 nucleotides are TGTGCCAGCAGCTTTTTCTCTAGTGGGTCCACTAAAGAGACCCAGTACTTC.